This entry describes one T cell receptor (beta chain). A single count supports this clone. Its cognate antigen has yet to be identified. No per-base quality is available; no much larger clone lies one base away. The CDR1 and CDR2 encoded by the germline V gene (reference sequence) are SGHNT and YYREEE. V loses 0 bases, J loses 5 bases, and the germline ends lie 11 bases apart. Including the terminal cysteine and phenylalanine, the CDR3 comprises 14 residues. This entry keeps only the CDR3 DNA: 42 bases, framed from base 1. Preparation of the library involved the immunoSEQ multiplex PCR assay. Here the immuneACCESS table is served through TCRdb, limited to in-frame sequences with V and J called. Missing clones are a known gap in these copies; in checked studies unresolved V genes cover under half, and the rest lacks a known reason. This sample gives around 200,000 clones in total; roughly 91% of them show up just once. Of the sample, approximately 1.5% is held by the ten largest clones.

These data originate in a study of control samples from healthy donors and cancer patients (dated by TCRdb to the early 2020s). The chain couples TRBV5-4 to TRBJ1-2; the D gene cannot be named for sure. The source of this sequence is a man aged 18 to 30 in good health. Sequencing input: blood. The CDR3 reads as follows: CASSLALSLYGYTF. The sequenced DNA: TGTGCCAGCAGCTTGGCCTTGTCTCTTTATGGCTACACCTTC.